A single sample gave rise to the 17 T cell receptor beta chains below, sequenced in a study of T cell responses to AZD1222 COVID-19 vaccine listed by TCRdb under 2021. The time point label corresponds to: baseline before first vaccination. Libraries were built with the immunoSEQ multiplex PCR assay. Not all clones reach the TCRdb copy of this immuneACCESS table, which keeps in-frame sequences only. Checked studies attribute under half of the gap to unresolved V genes and leave the rest unexplained. The sample has more than 110,000 clones on record, approximately 85% of them singletons. Together, the top ten hold roughly 8% of the sample. The material was peripheral blood, obtained on day 0 of AZD1222 vaccination. These receptors originate from an adult in good health.

The chain couples TRBV18 to TRBJ2-1; D is uncertain. From germline, CDR1 is KGHSH and CDR2 LQKENI. V lost 1 base and J lost 6, with 7 bases in between. CDR3 length: 13 amino acids. The CDR3 region has the DNA TGTGCCAGCTCACCACGTTCCGGCAATGAGCAGTTCTTC. As protein: CASSPRSGNEQFF.

This sequence joins TRBV5-6 and TRBJ2-7, with D possibly TRBD1 on 6 matching bases. Trimming removed 2 bases at V and 3 bases at J, with 15 bases between. Per the germline V gene, CDR1 is SGHDT and CDR2 is YYEEEE. The CDR3 contains 15 residues. The CDR3 reads CASSFSPSGDYEQYF. The CDR3 bases are TGTGCCAGCAGCTTTTCCCCCTCAGGGGACTACGAGCAGTACTTC.

This clone was recorded once. J is TRBJ2-5 and V is TRBV2; 8 nucleotides align to TRBD1. CDR3 length equals 15 residues. CDR1 and CDR2 from the germline V gene are SNHLY and FYNNEI. The V gene end was trimmed by 5 bases and the J gene end by 5 bases; junction bases not matched to a gene: 10. As DNA, the CDR3 is TGTGCCAGCAGTCCCCGGACAGGGAGGTTTGAGACCCAGTACTTC. It encodes CASSPRTGRFETQYF.

This clone was seen a single time. The CDR3: CASSLYVASIDGYTF. The DNA of the CDR3 is TGTGCCAGCAGTTTATATGTGGCCTCCATTGATGGCTACACCTTC. The V and J genes are TRBV28 and TRBJ1-2, with D uncertain. Germline CDR1 MDHEN, CDR2 SYDVKM. CDR3 length: 15 amino acids. Trimming stripped 1 base from V and 6 bases from J, with 15 bases between.

The chain is built from TRBV25-1 and TRBJ2-1; 11 nucleotides agree with TRBD2. V was clipped by 4 bases and J by 7 bases; unmatched bases: 3. The CDR3 covers 14 residues. Germline assignment: CDR1 MGHDK and CDR2 SYGVNS. The CDR3 here is CASSVAGGGNEQFF. The CDR3 DNA follows: TGTGCCAGCAGTGTAGCGGGAGGGGGGAATGAGCAGTTCTTC. The complete variable domain, with remaining parts taken from reference TRBV25-1 and TRBJ2-1, reads EADIYQTPRYLVIGTGKKITLECSQTMGHDKMYWYQQDPGMELHLIHYSYGVNSTEKGDLSSESTVSRIRTEHFPLTLESARPSHTSQYLCASSVAGGGNEQFFGPGTRLTVL.

The rearrangement uses TRBV4-1 and TRBJ2-5; D tentatively fits TRBD1 or TRBD2 (5 bases each). V was shortened by 2 bases and J by 7 bases, with 11 bases between the two germline ends. Germline-derived CDR1 and CDR2 are MGHRA and YSYEKL. This CDR3 spans 13 amino acids. The CDR3 loop reads CASSQISGGTQYF. Written as DNA, the CDR3 is TGCGCCAGCAGCCAAATTAGTGGGGGGACCCAGTACTTC.

The chain recombines TRBV7-9 with TRBJ1-3; no definite D call. The CDR3 extends over 12 amino acids. Germline assignment: CDR1 SEHNR and CDR2 FQNEAQ (reference sequence). The germline V and J ends were trimmed by 4 bases and 3 bases, with 4 bases remaining between them. The DNA of the CDR3 is TGTGCCAGCAGCTGGGGTGGAAACACCATATATTTT. This gives the protein CASSWGGNTIYF.

The J gene is TRBJ1-2, the V gene TRBV19; 7 nucleotides align to TRBD1. Germline V gene sequence: CDR1 LNHDA, CDR2 SQIVND (reference sequence). CDR3 length: 13 amino acids. Unmatched junction bases numbered 5, after V lost 3 bases and J lost 7 bases. DNA for the CDR3: TGTGCCAGTAGTATCCGACAGGGTATTGGCTACACCTTC. As protein: CASSIRQGIGYTF.

The chain carries TRBV29-1 and TRBJ2-7; 10 nucleotides agree with TRBD1. Germline loops: CDR1 SQVTM, CDR2 ANQGSEA. The junction had 8 bases not matched to a gene; V was cut back by 6 bases and J by 0 bases. This CDR3 region has 15 residues. DNA of the CDR3: TGCAGCGTAGAGGGGGGACAGGGGACCTCCTACGAGCAGTACTTC. Its protein is CSVEGGQGTSYEQYF.

V and J are TRBV6-2 or TRBV6-3 and TRBJ1-2; D gene unclear. Germline V gene lookup returns CDR1 MNHEY and CDR2 SVGEGT. The CDR3 consists of 13 residues. V lost 4 bases and J 4 bases, leaving 10 bases between the germline ends. The CDR3 coding sequence is TGTGCCAGCAGTTTAACAGAAATCTATGGCTACACCTTC. Its protein is CASSLTEIYGYTF.

This clone was picked up a small number of times. The chain joins TRBV30 to TRBJ1-2; no definite D call. Germline V gene lookup returns CDR1 GTSNPN and CDR2 SVGIG (reference sequence). The V end lost 2 bases, the J end lost 4 bases, and 20 bases lay between the germline ends. CDR3 length: 16 amino acids. The CDR3 loop is CAWSPPYTPAGYGYTF. CDR3 sequence (DNA): TGTGCCTGGAGTCCTCCTTATACCCCGGCGGGCTATGGCTACACCTTC.

The chain employs TRBV5-1 and TRBJ2-7; 8 nucleotides align to TRBD2. V gave up 2 bases and J gave up 6 bases; unmatched junction bases: 19. The germline V gene has CDR1 SGHRS and CDR2 YFSETQ. CDR3 size: 18 residues. CDR3 DNA sequence: TGCGCCAGCAGCTTAAAGTGGGGAAGGGCAGCGGGAGTCGGCGAGCAGTACTTC. It codes for CASSLKWGRAAGVGEQYF.

The chain joins TRBV21-1 to TRBJ2-1; the table's D call of TRBD1 was not tested on the DNA. TRBV21-1 has pseudogene status. The CDR3 runs 15 residues. This CDR3 is CASSLDRGDYNEQFF. The CDR3 region has the DNA TGTGCCAGCAGCTTAGACAGGGGGGACTACAATGAGCAGTTCTTC.

The chain carries TRBV11-3 and TRBJ2-1; 7 positions agree with TRBD1. The length of the CDR3 is 13 residues. The V gene's germline CDR1 is SGHNT and CDR2 YENEEA. J gave up 8 bases and V 3 bases, and 4 bases lay outside the gene matches. The CDR3 DNA follows: TGTGCCAGCAGCTTTAGACAGGGATATGAGCAGTTCTTC. As protein: CASSFRQGYEQFF.

This clone has only one observation. This chain connects TRBV6-6 to TRBJ2-2; D gene unclear. The CDR3 consists of 14 residues. V lost 2 bases and J lost 6, with 10 bases in between. Looked up from germline, CDR1 is MNHNY and CDR2 is SVGAGI (reference sequence). The CDR3 is CASSYVPPPGELFF. CDR3 coding DNA: TGTGCCAGCAGTTACGTCCCTCCCCCCGGGGAGCTGTTTTTT.

This clone was found a few times. CDR3 bases: TGTGCCACCAGCAGAGCGCGGACAGGGTCTCTCGAGCAGTACTTC. Translation gives CATSRARTGSLEQYF. V gene TRBV15 combines with J gene TRBJ2-7, with 8 bases fitting TRBD1. The CDR3 extends over 15 amino acids. With V trimmed by 1 base and J by 6 bases, 8 bases remained unmatched. Germline assignment: CDR1 LNHNV and CDR2 YYDKDF (reference sequence).

The chain has TRBV6-5 and TRBJ1-1; D is possibly TRBD1 (5 bases). The germline CDR1 and CDR2 sequences are MNHEY and SVGAGI. This CDR3 contains 14 residues. V lost 8 bases, J lost 0 bases, and 13 bases lay in between. Here the CDR3 DNA reads TGTGCCAGCCGTTGGGGGGGGATGAACACTGAAGCTTTCTTT. Translation: CASRWGGMNTEAFF.